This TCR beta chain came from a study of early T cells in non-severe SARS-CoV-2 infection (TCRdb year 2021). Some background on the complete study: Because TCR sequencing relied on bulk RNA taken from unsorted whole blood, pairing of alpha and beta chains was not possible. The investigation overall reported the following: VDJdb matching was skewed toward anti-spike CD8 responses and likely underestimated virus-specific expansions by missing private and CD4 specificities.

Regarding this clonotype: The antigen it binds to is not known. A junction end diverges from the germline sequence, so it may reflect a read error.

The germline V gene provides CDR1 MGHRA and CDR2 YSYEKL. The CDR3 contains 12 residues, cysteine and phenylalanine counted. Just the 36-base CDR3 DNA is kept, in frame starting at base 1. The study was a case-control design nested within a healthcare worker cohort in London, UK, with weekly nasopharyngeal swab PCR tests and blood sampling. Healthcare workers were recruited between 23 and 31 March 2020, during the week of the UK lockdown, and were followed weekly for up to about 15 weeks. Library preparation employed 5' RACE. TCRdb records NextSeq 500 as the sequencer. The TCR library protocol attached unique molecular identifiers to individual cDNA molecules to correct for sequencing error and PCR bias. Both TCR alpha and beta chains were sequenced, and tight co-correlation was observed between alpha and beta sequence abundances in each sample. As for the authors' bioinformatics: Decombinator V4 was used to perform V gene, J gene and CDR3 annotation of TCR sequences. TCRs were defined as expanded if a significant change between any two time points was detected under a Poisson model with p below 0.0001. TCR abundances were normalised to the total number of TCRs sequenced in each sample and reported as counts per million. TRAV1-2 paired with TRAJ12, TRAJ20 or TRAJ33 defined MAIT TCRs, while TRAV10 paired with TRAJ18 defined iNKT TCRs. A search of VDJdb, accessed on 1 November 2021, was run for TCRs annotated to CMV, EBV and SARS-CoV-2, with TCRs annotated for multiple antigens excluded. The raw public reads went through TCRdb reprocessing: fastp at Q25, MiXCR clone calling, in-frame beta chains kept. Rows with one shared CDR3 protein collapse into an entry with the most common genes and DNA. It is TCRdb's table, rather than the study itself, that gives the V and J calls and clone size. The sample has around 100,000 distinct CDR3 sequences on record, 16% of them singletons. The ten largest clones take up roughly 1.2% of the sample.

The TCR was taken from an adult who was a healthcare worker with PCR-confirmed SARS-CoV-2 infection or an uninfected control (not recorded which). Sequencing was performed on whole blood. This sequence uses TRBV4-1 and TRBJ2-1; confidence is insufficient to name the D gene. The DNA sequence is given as TGCGCCAGCAGCCAATCTGCTGCCCCAAGGAATTTC. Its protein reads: CASSQSAAPRNF.